The 2 T cell receptor beta chains given below trace back to one sample, sequenced in a study of lymphopenia after photon versus proton radiotherapy. TCRdb's table, derived via immunoSEQ multiplex PCR, lists solely in-frame clones and lacks some. The sample records about 160,000 clones, approximately 91% being singletons. The sequences come from peripheral blood, collected from a patient treated with photon-based radiotherapy. All receptors come from a man aged 50-59 years with gastric cancer.

The chain combines TRBV5-1 with TRBJ2-1, with TRBD2 matching over 8 bases. The CDR3 length is 16 residues. Trimming removed 4 bases from V and 3 bases from J; junction bases left unmatched: 9. Per the germline V gene, CDR1 is SGHRS and CDR2 is YFSETQ. CDR3 sequence reads: CASSPAGDPLYNEQFF. Here the CDR3 DNA reads TGCGCCAGCAGCCCAGCGGGAGATCCCCTCTACAATGAGCAGTTCTTC.

Only one count was recorded for this clone. V usage is TRBV5-1 and J usage is TRBJ2-1, with D possibly being TRBD2 (5 bases). Trimming took off 7 bases at V and 7 bases at J, with 15 bases between the two ends. Germline CDR1 reads SGHRS; CDR2 reads YFSETQ. The CDR3 consists of 13 residues. The CDR3 is CASGSIPGNEQFF. Written as DNA, the CDR3 is TGCGCCAGCGGATCAATCCCGGGGAATGAGCAGTTCTTC. The full variable domain, with the rest looked up from reference TRBV5-1 and TRBJ2-1, is KAGVTQTPRYLIKTRGQQVTLSCSPISGHRSVSWYQQTPGQGLQFLFEYFSETQRNKGNFPGRFSGRQFSNSRSEMNVSTLELGDSALYLCASGSIPGNEQFFGPGTRLTVL.